The 13 T cell receptor beta chains given below trace back to one sample, sequenced in a study of beta chain features in type 1 diabetes. Investigators reverse transcribed all isolated RNA, so they sequenced expressed TCRB transcripts. The assay was immunoSEQ multiplex PCR, and TCRdb's table has in-frame clones only and misses some. The table includes tens of thousands of clones, 30% to 35% detected once. Sample: stem cell memory CD4+ T cells from blood. These receptors came from a woman aged 18-35 years in good health.

There are a few counts of this clone. V is TRBV29-1 and J is TRBJ2-1, with TRBD2 identical over 9 bases. CDR3 length equals 19 residues. The germline gives CDR1 SQVTM, CDR2 ANQGSEA. The V and J ends lost 6 bases and 5 bases, in that order; junction bases with no gene match: 23. For the CDR3, the DNA is TGCAGCGTAGACTCAGGGGTTTGGGCGGGAGGGCTTATGAACAATGAGCAGTTCTTC. Translating gives CSVDSGVWAGGLMNNEQFF.

This clone was observed a few times. The V call is TRBV30, the J call TRBJ1-3; no firm D call. The CDR3 has 14 amino acids. The germline V gene encodes CDR1 GTSNPN and CDR2 SVGIG (reference sequence). V lost 3 bases, J lost 0 bases, and 9 bases lay in between. As DNA, the CDR3 is TGTGCCTGGAGGGGCAGGCCCTCTGGAAACACCATATATTTT. The encoded protein is CAWRGRPSGNTIYF.

The gene calls are TRBV18 and TRBJ1-5; weak D call: TRBD1 (5 bases). Looked up from germline, CDR1 is KGHSH and CDR2 is LQKENI. The V and J ends lost 5 bases and 6 bases respectively, with 17 bases between them. The CDR3 is 15 amino acids. The CDR3: CASSKGRPPAQPQHF. CDR3 DNA sequence: TGTGCCAGCTCAAAGGGGCGGCCTCCGGCTCAGCCCCAGCATTTT.

The table lists this clone with a few counts. V is TRBV18 and J is TRBJ1-5, with 7 bases that match TRBD1. There are 14 residues in the CDR3. Germline V CDR1 and CDR2: KGHSH, LQKENI. Trimming at V came to 3 bases and at J to 3 bases, leaving 2 bases not matched to a gene. The CDR3, as DNA: TGTGCCAGCTCACCGGGACAGCACAATCAGCCCCAGCATTTT. This translates into CASSPGQHNQPQHF. Based on the CDR3 plus reference TRBV18 and TRBJ1-5, the full variable domain is NAGVMQNPRHLVRRRGQEARLRCSPMKGHSHVYWYRQLPEEGLKFMVYLQKENIIDESGMPKERFSAEFPKEGPSILRIQQVVRGDSAAYFCASSPGQHNQPQHFGDGTRLSIL.

The chain carries TRBV18 and TRBJ2-1; 9 bases match TRBD1. The trim removed 1 base at V and 7 bases at J, leaving 8 bases unmatched. The CDR3 totals 16 residues. Germline CDR1 and CDR2: KGHSH and LQKENI. This CDR3 reads CASSPLGQGSRNEQFF. In nucleotides, the CDR3 is TGTGCCAGCTCACCACTGGGACAGGGTAGTCGTAATGAGCAGTTCTTC.

V usage is TRBV18 and J usage is TRBJ2-4; TRBD1 agrees at 8 bases. This CDR3 is 15 amino acids long. Germline V gene data show CDR1 as KGHSH and CDR2 as LQKENI. The trim removed 3 bases at V and 4 bases at J, leaving 5 bases unmatched. The CDR3 loop is CASSPRQGHKNIQYF. DNA of the CDR3: TGTGCCAGCTCACCCCGACAGGGGCATAAAAACATTCAGTACTTC.

In this sample, this clone turned up a few times. The chain uses TRBV19 and TRBJ1-2; no reliable D call. There are 15 residues in the CDR3. V dropped 4 bases and J dropped 4 bases, with 16 bases sitting between them. Germline CDR1 LNHDA, CDR2 SQIVND (reference sequence). CDR3 residues: CASSKAEVSFYGYTF. The CDR3, as DNA: TGTGCCAGTAGTAAGGCAGAGGTCAGCTTCTATGGCTACACCTTC.

The chain combines TRBV14 with TRBJ1-1, with D unresolved. Germline V gives CDR1 SGHDN, CDR2 FVKESK. Deletions cut 8 bases from V and 3 bases from J, with 13 bases between. This CDR3 spans 13 amino acids. CDR3 nucleotide sequence: TGTGCCAGCCGGGGATTTTTGGACACTGAAGCTTTCTTT. Its translation: CASRGFLDTEAFF. The full variable domain, rest sourced from reference TRBV14 and TRBJ1-1, is EAGVTQFPSHSVIEKGQTVTLRCDPISGHDNLYWYRRVMGKEIKFLLHFVKESKQDESGMPNNRFLAERTGGTYSTLKVQPAELEDSGVYFCASRGFLDTEAFFGQGTRLTVV.

This sequence joins TRBV6-1 and TRBJ2-3; D uncertain. Trimming removed 2 bases at V and 4 bases at J, with 10 bases between. There are 14 residues in the CDR3. Germline loops: CDR1 MNHNS, CDR2 SASEGT. CDR3 DNA sequence: TGTGCCAGCAGTGAACGGTCAGGCGCAGATACGCAGTATTTT. The encoded protein is CASSERSGADTQYF.

The genes are TRBV7-2 and TRBJ1-3, with D unresolved. CDR3 size: 15 residues. Germline CDR1 SGHTA, CDR2 FQGNSA. V lost 1 base, J lost 0 bases, and 7 bases lay in between. This chain's CDR3 is CASSLGDFSGNTIYF. CDR3 nucleotide sequence: TGTGCCAGCAGCTTAGGAGATTTCTCTGGAAACACCATATATTTT.

The rearrangement uses TRBV6-6 and TRBJ1-3; D possibly corresponds to TRBD1 (6 bases). CDR3 length: 15 residues. The V end was cut by 6 bases, the J end by 2 bases, with 14 bases between. Germline V gives CDR1 MNHNY, CDR2 SVGAGI (reference sequence). The CDR3 loop is CASRSTGITGNTIYF. The DNA of the CDR3 is TGTGCCAGCAGATCTACAGGGATAACTGGAAACACCATATATTTT.

This clone was seen only a few times. This chain's CDR3 is CAWSVRGWGNTGELFF. The CDR3 region has the DNA TGTGCCTGGAGTGTACGGGGTTGGGGGAACACCGGGGAGCTGTTTTTT. This chain connects TRBV30 to TRBJ2-2; the D gene is possibly TRBD2 (5 bases). Trimming removed 0 bases at V and 1 base at J, with 12 bases between. The CDR3 consists of 16 residues. Germline CDR1 and CDR2: GTSNPN and SVGIG (reference sequence).

V usage is TRBV19 and J usage is TRBJ1-2, with TRBD1 as a possible D gene (6 bases). This CDR3 comprises 14 residues. V gave up 8 bases and J gave up 7 bases, with 20 bases separating them. Germline CDR1 is LNHDA and CDR2 is SQIVND (reference sequence). CDR3 DNA: TGTGCCAGTGACGGGATTCAGGGGCACAGTGGCTACACCTTC. It translates to CASDGIQGHSGYTF. Combining the CDR3 with reference TRBV19 and TRBJ1-2 gives the whole variable domain DGGITQSPKYLFRKEGQNVTLSCEQNLNHDAMYWYRQDPGQGLRLIYYSQIVNDFQKGDIAEGYSVSREKKESFPLTVTSAQKNPTAFYLCASDGIQGHSGYTFGSGTRLTVV.